The 8 T cell receptor beta chains listed next were all sequenced from one sample in a study of post-analysis software for immune sequencing data (dated by TCRdb to the mid-2010s). What the authors observed across the whole study: Roughly 5 TRBV segments, including TRBV5-6, TRBV5-1 and TRBV20-1, were significantly more frequent in patients than controls.

These receptors lack a known antigen. The library came from PCR. Instrument on record: Illumina HiSeq 2500. To reduce PCR and sequencing biases, unique molecular identifiers were built into the TCR beta cDNA libraries. The public sequencing data were trimmed at Q25 with fastp and processed into clonotypes with MiXCR by TCRdb, which kept only in-frame beta chains. Each entry is one CDR3 protein sequence, shown with its most common DNA and genes. The sample table lists hundreds of thousands of distinct CDR3 sequences, 39% of them with a count of one. The ten largest clones capture about 7.6% of the sample. Material: blood. The receptors were sampled from a girl aged 2-10 years with multiple sclerosis.

V gene TRBV7-3 combines with J gene TRBJ1-1, with D possibly TRBD1 on 6 matching bases. Per germline, CDR1 SGHTA and CDR2 FQGTGA. This CDR3 is built from 15 residues. The V end was cut by 2 bases, the J end by 2 bases, with 12 bases between. In DNA form, the CDR3 reads TGTGCCAGCAGCTTAGGGGGGGCAGGTAACACTGAAGCTTTCTTT. Translation gives CASSLGGAGNTEAFF.

There are a few counts of this clonotype. CDR3 nucleotide sequence: TGTGCCAGCTCACCATTGGGGGGTAACTCTGGGGCCAACGTCCTGACTTTC. This translates into CASSPLGGNSGANVLTF. This chain links TRBV18 with TRBJ2-6; possible D gene TRBD2, 6 bases. The V gene's germline CDR1 is KGHSH and CDR2 LQKENI. The ends were cut back, 2 bases at V and 0 bases at J, with 11 bases in the middle. The CDR3 is 17 amino acids.

The chain combines TRBV5-1 with TRBJ1-2; D may be TRBD1 (6 bases). V lost 0 bases to trimming and J lost 4 bases, with 13 bases between them. The CDR3 sequence is 15 residues long. Per the germline V gene, CDR1 is SGHRS and CDR2 is YFSETQ. This CDR3 reads CASSLVRTGLYGYTF. CDR3 coding DNA: TGCGCCAGCAGCTTGGTCCGTACAGGGCTCTATGGCTACACCTTC.

This clonotype was counted a single time. The chain combines TRBV27 with TRBJ1-1; no clear D gene. The CDR3 covers 14 residues. Trimming left V 2 bases short and J 11 bases short, with 18 bases between. CDR1 MNHEY and CDR2 SMNVEV come from the germline V gene (reference sequence). The CDR3 loop reads CASSLRLKIGEAFF. In DNA form, the CDR3 reads TGTGCCAGCAGTTTACGACTTAAGATTGGTGAGGCTTTCTTT.

The chain uses TRBV14 and TRBJ1-2, with D possibly TRBD1 on 5 matching bases. The germline V gene encodes CDR1 SGHDN and CDR2 FVKESK. CDR3 length: 16 residues. V was cut by 0 bases and J by 5 bases, with 16 bases left in between. Here the CDR3 DNA reads TGTGCCAGCAGCCAAGATCAGCAGGGAAATTATTATGGCTACACCTTC. Its protein product is CASSQDQQGNYYGYTF.

The rearrangement uses TRBV7-2 and TRBJ2-5; D gene unclear. CDR3 size: 14 residues. Germline values: CDR1 SGHTA, CDR2 FQGNSA. V was clipped by 4 bases and J by 5 bases, with 14 bases between them. The CDR3: CASSSHGSRETQYF. CDR3 nucleotides: TGTGCCAGCAGCTCTCACGGCTCGAGGGAGACCCAGTACTTC.

This clonotype was detected a few times. The CDR3 DNA reads as TGTGCCAGCAGCCAAGGTTCTAGTTTTTTCAATGAGCAGTTCTTC. Its protein is CASSQGSSFFNEQFF. The V call is TRBV3-1, the J call TRBJ2-1; no clear D. Trimming took 1 base from V and 6 from J, leaving 13 bases between them. The CDR3 sequence is 15 residues long. CDR1 is LGHDT, CDR2 YNNKEL, per germline (reference sequence).

The sample holds a few counts of this clonotype. This chain links TRBV29-1 with TRBJ2-6; the D gene is possibly TRBD1 (5 bases). Per the germline V gene, CDR1 is SQVTM and CDR2 is ANQGSEA. There are 15 residues in the CDR3. Trimming took off 5 bases at V and 4 bases at J, with 15 bases between the two ends. The CDR3 loop is CSVLGHRVGANVLTF. The CDR3 DNA sequence: TGCAGCGTTTTAGGACATCGGGTCGGGGCCAACGTCCTGACTTTC. The full variable domain, with the rest looked up from reference TRBV29-1 and TRBJ2-6, is SAVISQKPSRDICQRGTSLTIQCQVDSQVTMMFWYRQQPGQSLTLIATANQGSEATYESGFVIDKFPISRPNLTFSTLTVSNMSPEDSSIYLCSVLGHRVGANVLTFGAGSRLTVL.